This TCR beta chain was obtained from a study of regulatory T cells in long-lasting Graves disease (TCRdb year 2021). The study in broad terms: Patients with newly diagnosed Graves' disease had been on antithyroid drugs for under 3 months. The study was registered as a clinical trial and conducted in China. Peripheral blood TCR sequencing and RNA sequencing compared persistent Graves' disease patients with newly diagnosed Graves' disease patients. A total of roughly 35 samples were covered by TCR sequencing, comprising approximately 13 persistent and some 20 newly diagnosed Graves' disease patients. Summary of the overall study and its limitations: Patients with persistent disease shared more public clonotypes (around 3,000) than newly diagnosed patients did (nearly 1,000). Persistent Graves' disease patients showed lower TCR Shannon entropy and fewer highly expanded clones than newly diagnosed patients, suggesting clonal expansion. Only the TCR beta chain was sequenced and analyzed. Because the primary lesion, thyroid tissue, could not be accessed, the study looked at peripheral blood alone. Preferential use of TRBV28, TRBJ1-2 and TRBJ2-5 was observed in persistent disease, whereas TRBV20-1 and TRBJ2-1 were favored in newly diagnosed disease. The authors noted that the small sample size was a limitation that may lower accuracy.

Library creation used multiplex PCR. Sequencing was carried out with an Illumina HiSeq 4000. To build TCR beta libraries, CDR3 regions were amplified by Arm-PCR using iRepertoire HTBI primers. Before sequencing, the PCR products went through gel purification. As for how the authors treated the data: A total of 60 to 80 TRBV and some 15 TRBJ segments were identified across samples and were used for gene usage analysis of CDR3 amino acid clonotypes. COPE and FqMerger were used to merge filtered high-quality paired reads into contigs. BLAST was used to align contigs to IMGT TRBV, TRBD and TRBJ reference genes, and CDR3 was defined according to IMGT. Highly expanded clones were defined as clonotypes with a frequency above 0.1%. Repertoire diversity was measured by Shannon entropy, and V-J evenness by the Gini coefficient. Clonotypes shared by more than one individual were considered public. Clones were called with MiXCR by TCRdb after fastp trimmed the public reads at Q25, and only in-frame beta chains were retained. For every CDR3 protein sequence, its rows merge into one entry that carries the most common genes and DNA. TCRdb, not the authors, supplied the V and J calls. The sample yields around 320,000 distinct CDR3 sequences; around 17% were counted once. Roughly 30% of the sample comes from the top ten.

On this clonotype itself: Its antigen is not yet known. This may be a read error, as it is one base from a much larger clone.

The sample's time point, from its label and the paper: newly diagnosed GD, antithyroid drugs for less than 3 months. For both TCR sequencing and RNA sequencing, RNA was extracted from PBMCs using TRIzol. The diagnosis of Graves' disease was made according to American Thyroid Association guidelines. Recruitment of patients was carried out at an endocrinology department in Xi'an, China. Each patient gave approximately 10 milliliters of peripheral blood, collected in an EDTA anticoagulant tube. Ficoll Paque Plus density gradient separation was used to isolate PBMCs, and no further T cell sorting was performed. An Agilent 2100 Bioanalyzer and agarose gel were used to check RNA quality, and a NanoDrop 2000 was used to measure RNA concentration. The germline V gene (reference sequence) supplies CDR1 DFQATT and CDR2 SNEGSKA. Taken from cysteine to phenylalanine, the CDR3 has 12 residues. CDR3 DNA is the only sequence kept; it has 36 bases, read in frame from the first base.

The same data also went into a second study, on T cells in Graves' hyperthyroidism and ophthalmopathy. The second study's paper adds: Stable Graves' hyperthyroidism was defined as no progression to ophthalmopathy during 18 months of follow-up. Hyperthyroidism patients were newly diagnosed, with disease duration under 2 months, and aged 18 to 65 years. Exclusion was applied to patients with uncontrolled infections, other autoimmune diseases, pregnancy or lactation. Diagnoses were established on the basis of clinical symptoms, serum thyroxine and TRAb, thyroid ultrasound, and orbital computed tomography. The TCR CDR3 was subjected to a first round of RT-PCR using the HTBI primer set and the Qiagen OneStep RT-PCR kit. Most expanded thyroid clonotypes (frequency above 0.001) were also found in blood, which suggests that blood repertoires may mirror thyroid immune responses. Ophthalmopathy was separated from stable hyperthyroidism by a 13 V-J signature model, with approximately 86% sensitivity and 81% to 83% specificity obtained in cross-validation and 80%/75% obtained in testing. In validation, progression to ophthalmopathy was predicted by the model with roughly 71% sensitivity and 72.22% specificity, a median of approximately 6.5 months before onset. To identify TCR V-J signatures that set the groups apart, the researchers used a discovery cohort of roughly 100 patients, made up of 40 to 45 with Graves' ophthalmopathy and some 60 with stable Graves' hyperthyroidism. An independent validation cohort of under 20 hyperthyroidism patients and 17 patients who later progressed to ophthalmopathy tested prospective prediction of ophthalmopathy. The 95 to 100 discovery patients were randomly divided into training and test sets at a 7:3 ratio. The study also compared thyroid tissue and blood T-cell repertoires from about 6 Graves' hyperthyroidism patients. After sampling, hyperthyroidism patients received methimazole starting at 30 mg daily, and ophthalmopathy patients received high-dose intravenous methylprednisolone. The libraries were constructed in a second round of multiplex PCR and then size-selected and purified. Paired-end sequencing of the libraries was performed with 100 bp reads on an Illumina HiSeq2000. SOAPnuke was used to process the raw data, removing reads that contained adapters or uncalled bases, had a mean Phred below 15, or lacked an exact match to the constant primer or identifier. COPE v1.2.5 was used to merge the high-quality paired reads, and each unique nucleotide sequence was defined as a clonotype. Clonotypes were aligned to IMGT TRBV, TRBD and TRBJ reference segments using MiTCR v1.1. Analysis was restricted to V-J combinations with a frequency above 0.0001, which covered about 99% of repertoires. A TCS score was defined as the ratio of F50 (clonal expansion) to E x V (chaos), with BLOSUM62-based TCRdist applied between CDR3 peptides within each V-J. Welch's t-statistics and random forest reduced 450 to 600 V-J features to about 12, which were used in a naive Bayes classifier (R e1071). No statistical method was used to set the sample size in advance, and investigators knew the group allocation. According to the paper, TCR Vbeta CDR3 sequencing was carried out on over 130 peripheral blood samples, which came from approximately 43 ophthalmopathy, under 85 hyperthyroidism and about 17 progressor patients.

The sequence derives from a man aged 35 to 55 with Graves disease. Donor details come from another sample of the same person, matched by shared clones. The rearrangement joined TRBV20-1 to TRBJ2-5, with no D gene named confidently. This specimen was peripheral blood mononuclear cells (PBMCs), taken at new diagnosis, from a patient treated with antithyroid drugs. CDR3 reads: CSASLYQEAQYF. The DNA sequence is given as TGCAGTGCTAGCCTGTACCAAGAGGCCCAGTACTTC.